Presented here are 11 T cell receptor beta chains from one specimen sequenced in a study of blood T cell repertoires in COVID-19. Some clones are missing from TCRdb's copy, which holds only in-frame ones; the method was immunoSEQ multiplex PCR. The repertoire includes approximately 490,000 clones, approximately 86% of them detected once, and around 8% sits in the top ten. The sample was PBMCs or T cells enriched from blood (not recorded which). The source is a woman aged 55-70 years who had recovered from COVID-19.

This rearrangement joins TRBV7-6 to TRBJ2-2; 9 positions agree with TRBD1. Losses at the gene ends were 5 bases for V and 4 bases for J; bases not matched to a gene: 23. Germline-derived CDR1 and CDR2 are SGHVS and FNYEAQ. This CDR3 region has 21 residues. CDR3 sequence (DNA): TGTGCCAGCAGCGGCAATAACCGGGACAGGGCGTTTACACCCGCCACCGGGGAGCTGTTTTTT. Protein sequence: CASSGNNRDRAFTPATGELFF.

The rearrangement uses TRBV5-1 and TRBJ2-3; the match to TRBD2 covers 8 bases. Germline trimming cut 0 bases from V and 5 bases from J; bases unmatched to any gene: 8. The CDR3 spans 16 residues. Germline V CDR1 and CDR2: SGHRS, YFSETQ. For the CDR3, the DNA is TGCGCCAGCAGCTTGGGAGTGGGACTAGGGATAGATACGCAGTATTTT. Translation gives CASSLGVGLGIDTQYF.

The CDR3 nucleotides are TGTGCCAGCAGTCACGGGACAGAGGGGGATGCCTATAATTCACCCCTCCACTTT. Its translation is CASSHGTEGDAYNSPLHF. V gene TRBV6-6 combines with J gene TRBJ1-6, with 7 bases matching TRBD1. The germline gives CDR1 MNHNY, CDR2 SVGAGI (reference sequence). With 5 bases clipped from V and 2 bases from J, the junction kept 12 bases outside the gene matches. This CDR3 has 18 amino acids.

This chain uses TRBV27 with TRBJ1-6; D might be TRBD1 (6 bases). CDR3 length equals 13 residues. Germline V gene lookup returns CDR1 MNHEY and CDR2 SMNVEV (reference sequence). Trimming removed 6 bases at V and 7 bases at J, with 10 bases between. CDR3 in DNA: TGTGCCAGCAGGTTGCAGGGGAATTCACCCCTCCACTTT. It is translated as CASRLQGNSPLHF.

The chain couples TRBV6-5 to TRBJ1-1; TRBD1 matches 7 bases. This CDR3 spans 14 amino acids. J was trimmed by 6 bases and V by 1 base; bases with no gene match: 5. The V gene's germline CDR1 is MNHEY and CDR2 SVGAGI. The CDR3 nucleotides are TGTGCCAGCAGTTACTGGTCCAGGGGGGCTGAAGCTTTCTTT. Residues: CASSYWSRGAEAFF.

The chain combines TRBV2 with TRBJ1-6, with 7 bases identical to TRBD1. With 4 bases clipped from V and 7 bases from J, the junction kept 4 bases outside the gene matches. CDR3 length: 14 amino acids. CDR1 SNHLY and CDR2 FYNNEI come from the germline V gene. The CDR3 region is CASSGQGRNSPLHF. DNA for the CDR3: TGTGCCAGCAGTGGACAGGGAAGGAATTCACCCCTCCACTTT.

CDR3 coding DNA: TGTGCCATCGCAAGACAGGGGCTGAGCACAGATACGCAGTATTTT. This sequence encodes CAIARQGLSTDTQYF. The rearrangement links TRBV10-3 to TRBJ2-3, with TRBD1 identical over 8 bases. Germline V gives CDR1 ENHRY, CDR2 SYGVKD. This CDR3 is built from 15 residues. J gave up 0 bases and V 8 bases, and 7 bases lay outside the gene matches.

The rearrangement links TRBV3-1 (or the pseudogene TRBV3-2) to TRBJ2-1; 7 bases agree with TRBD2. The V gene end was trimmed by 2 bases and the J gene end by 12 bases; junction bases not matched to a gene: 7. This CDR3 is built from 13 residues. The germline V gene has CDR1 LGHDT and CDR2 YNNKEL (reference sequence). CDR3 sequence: CASSQLNSGGQFF. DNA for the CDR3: TGTGCCAGCAGCCAACTTAACTCGGGGGGGCAGTTCTTC.

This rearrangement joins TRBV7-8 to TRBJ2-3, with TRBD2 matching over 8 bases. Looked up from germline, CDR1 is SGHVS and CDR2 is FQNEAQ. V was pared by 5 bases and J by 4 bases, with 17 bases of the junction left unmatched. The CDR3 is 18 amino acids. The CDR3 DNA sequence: TGTGCCAGCAGCCCCCGACATCGCGTAGCGGGGAGACCAGATACGCAGTATTTT. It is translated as CASSPRHRVAGRPDTQYF.

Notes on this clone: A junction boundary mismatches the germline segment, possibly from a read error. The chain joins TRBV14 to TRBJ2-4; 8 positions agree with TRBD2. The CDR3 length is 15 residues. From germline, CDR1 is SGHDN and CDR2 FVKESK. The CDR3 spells CACSRGGLAKNIQYF. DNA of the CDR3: TGTGCCTGCAGCCGGGGGGGGTTAGCCAAAAACATTCAGTACTTC.

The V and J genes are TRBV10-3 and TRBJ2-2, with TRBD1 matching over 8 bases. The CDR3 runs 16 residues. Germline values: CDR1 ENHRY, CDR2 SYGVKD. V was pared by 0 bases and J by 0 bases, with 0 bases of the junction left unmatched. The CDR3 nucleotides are TGTGCCATCAGTGAGTCGACAGGGGCGAACACCGGGGAGCTGTTTTTT. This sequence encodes CAISESTGANTGELFF.